A selection of T cell receptor beta chains follows, all from one sample in a study of shared clonotypes between healthy human individuals. Using immunoSEQ multiplex PCR, the repertoire was profiled, and TCRdb retains in-frame clones only, with some absent. This repertoire shows some 2.1 million clones, roughly 96% found once; its top ten account for 0.1% to 0.15%. The sequencing sample was made of naive CD4+ T cells sorted from blood. All receptors derive from a man aged 18 to 30 in good health. The CDR3 runs from the conserved cysteine through the conserved F or W. The D gene is left open where the match is weak. Not every row has a clone size; where given, it reads once, few, many or a size class.

.	.	TRBV5-1	TRBJ2-5	CASYTGRQETQYF	TGCGCCAGCTACACGGGACGGCAAGAGACCCAGTACTTC
TRBD1	.	TRBV5-1	TRBJ1-2	CASSFQGQAPYGYTF	TGCGCCAGCAGCTTTCAGGGACAGGCTCCCTATGGCTACACCTTC
.	.	TRBV7-2	TRBJ1-4	CASSLVGPVTNEKLFF	TGTGCCAGCAGCTTAGTAGGACCCGTCACAAATGAAAAACTGTTTTTT
TRBD1	.	TRBV6-1	TRBJ1-3	CASSEHRGRNTIYF	TGTGCCAGCAGTGAACACAGGGGGCGGAACACCATATATTTT
TRBD1	.	TRBV7-8	TRBJ1-1	CASSFLDRDDTEAFF	TGTGCCAGCAGCTTCTTGGACAGGGACGACACTGAAGCTTTCTTT
.	.	TRBV7-6	TRBJ2-1	CASSWGHLSNEQFF	TGTGCCAGCAGCTGGGGACATCTGTCCAATGAGCAGTTCTTC
TRBD1	.	TRBV2	TRBJ1-5	CASSEVRGNQPQHF	TGTGCCAGCAGTGAAGTCAGGGGGAATCAGCCCCAGCATTTT
.	.	TRBV7-9	TRBJ2-1	CASSFSGVGNEQFF	TGTGCCAGCAGCTTTTCGGGGGTGGGGAATGAGCAGTTCTTC
.	.	TRBV2	TRBJ2-7	CASSDYEQYF	TGTGCCAGCAGCGATTACGAGCAGTACTTC
TRBD1	.	TRBV2	TRBJ1-4	CASSGGQGEKLFF	TGTGCCAGCAGTGGGGGACAGGGGGAAAAACTGTTTTTT
.	.	TRBV27	TRBJ2-7	CASSLVAGSYEQYF	TGTGCCAGCAGTCTAGTGGCCGGGAGCTACGAGCAGTACTTC
.	.	TRBV6-5	TRBJ1-1	CASSLTVNTEAFF	TGTGCCAGCAGCCTGACAGTGAACACTGAAGCTTTCTTT
TRBD2	.	TRBV5-1	TRBJ2-5	CASSLGVSGGAGETQYF	TGCGCCAGCAGCCTTGGGGTTAGCGGGGGGGCCGGAGAGACCCAGTACTTC
.	once	TRBV2	TRBJ1-5	CASSEYGAGMSQPQHF	TGTGCCAGCAGTGAATATGGGGCGGGCATGAGTCAGCCCCAGCATTTT
TRBD1	.	TRBV30	TRBJ1-6	CACQRDRGNSPLHF	TGTGCCTGCCAAAGGGACAGGGGTAATTCACCCCTCCACTTT
TRBD2	.	TRBV9	TRBJ2-5	CASSLGLAGTAQETQYF	TGTGCCAGCAGCTTGGGACTAGCGGGGACGGCCCAAGAGACCCAGTACTTC
TRBD1	.	TRBV7-2	TRBJ1-6	CASSLVQGASYNSPLHF	TGTGCCAGCAGCTTAGTGCAGGGGGCGTCCTATAATTCACCCCTCCACTTT
.	.	TRBV15	TRBJ1-2	CATSRGSVYGYTF	TGTGCCACCAGCAGAGGGAGCGTCTATGGCTACACCTTC
.	.	TRBV10-3	TRBJ1-1	CAISESAGMNTEAFF	TGTGCCATCAGTGAGTCGGCTGGGATGAACACTGAAGCTTTCTTT
.	.	TRBV11-2	TRBJ2-7	CASSFSPDGGPYEQYF	TGTGCCAGCAGCTTTTCCCCGGACGGGGGGCCCTACGAGCAGTACTTC
.	.	TRBV30	TRBJ2-5	CAWSVPGAWETQYF	TGTGCCTGGAGTGTACCGGGAGCATGGGAGACCCAGTACTTC
.	once	TRBV18	TRBJ2-2	CASSPARVNTGELFF	TGTGCCAGCTCACCCGCAAGGGTGAACACCGGGGAGCTGTTTTTT
TRBD2	.	TRBV5-6	TRBJ2-5	CASRGVFSGSGETQYF	TGTGCCAGCAGGGGGGTTTTCAGCGGGAGTGGAGAGACCCAGTACTTC
TRBD2	.	TRBV10-3	TRBJ2-3	CAINGGEIDTDTQYF	TGTGCCATCAATGGGGGGGAAATAGACACAGATACGCAGTATTTT
TRBD2	.	TRBV18	TRBJ2-1	CASSPLAGGLSEQFF	TGTGCCAGCTCACCATTAGCGGGGGGGCTAAGTGAGCAGTTCTTC
.	.	TRBV15	TRBJ1-5	CATSNSGVGPQHF	TGTGCCACCAGCAACTCGGGAGTGGGGCCCCAGCATTTT
.	.	TRBV6-1	TRBJ1-1	CASSASRSDRFRFTEAFF	TGTGCCAGCAGTGCCTCTCGCTCGGACCGGTTTAGATTCACTGAAGCTTTCTTT
.	once	TRBV5-4	TRBJ2-5	CASSLEKRETQYF	TGTGCCAGCAGCTTGGAGAAGAGGGAGACCCAGTACTTC
.	.	TRBV21-1	TRBJ1-1	CASCQGGRMNTEAFF	TGTGCCAGCTGCCAGGGTGGGAGAATGAACACTGAAGCTTTCTTT
TRBD2	.	TRBV2	TRBJ2-3	CASSSYGSGDSTDTQYF	TGTGCCAGCAGCTCTTATGGGAGCGGGGATAGCACAGATACGCAGTATTTT
.	once	TRBV6-5	TRBJ2-7	CASSQKGGPTYEQYF	TGTGCCAGCAGTCAGAAGGGGGGACCAACCTACGAGCAGTACTTC
TRBD1	.	TRBV5-1	TRBJ1-4	CASSFQGAGANEKLFF	TGCGCCAGCAGCTTCCAGGGGGCTGGAGCTAATGAAAAACTGTTTTTT
TRBD1	.	TRBV5-8	TRBJ1-5	CASSGTGRYSNQPQHF	TGTGCCAGCAGCGGGACAGGAAGGTATAGCAATCAGCCCCAGCATTTT
.	.	TRBV2	TRBJ1-2	CASRVDTVYGYTF	TGTGCCAGCAGGGTGGACACCGTCTATGGCTACACCTTC
.	.	TRBV6-5	TRBJ1-4	CASSYSSVSVEKLFF	TGTGCCAGCAGTTACTCGTCAGTCTCTGTTGAAAAACTGTTTTTT